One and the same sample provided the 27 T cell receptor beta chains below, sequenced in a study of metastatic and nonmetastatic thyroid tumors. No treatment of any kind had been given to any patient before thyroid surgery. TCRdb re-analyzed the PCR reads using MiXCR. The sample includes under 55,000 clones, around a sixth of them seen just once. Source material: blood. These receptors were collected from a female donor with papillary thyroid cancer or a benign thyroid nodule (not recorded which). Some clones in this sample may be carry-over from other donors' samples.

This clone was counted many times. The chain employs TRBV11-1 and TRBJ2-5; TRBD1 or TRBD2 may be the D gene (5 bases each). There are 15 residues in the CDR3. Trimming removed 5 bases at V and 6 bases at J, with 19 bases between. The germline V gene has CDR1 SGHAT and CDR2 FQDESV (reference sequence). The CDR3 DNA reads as TGTGCCAGCAGCCCTAGAAGGGGAGAGATAAAGACCCAGTACTTC. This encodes CASSPRRGEIKTQYF. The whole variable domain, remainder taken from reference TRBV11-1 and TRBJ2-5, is EAEVAQSPRYKITEKSQAVAFWCDPISGHATLYWYRQILGQGPELLVQFQDESVVDDSQLPKDRFSAERLKGVDSTLKIQPAELGDSAMYLCASSPRRGEIKTQYFGPGTRLLVL.

CDR3 bases: TGTGCCAGCAGTGTTTGGGTATCGGATTCCCTGGCGGCAGATACGCAGTATTTT. Translating it yields CASSVWVSDSLAADTQYF. This chain links TRBV28 with TRBJ2-3, with D unresolved. Germline loops: CDR1 MDHEN, CDR2 SYDVKM. The CDR3 has 18 amino acids. V was cut by 5 bases and J by 4 bases, with 25 bases left in between.

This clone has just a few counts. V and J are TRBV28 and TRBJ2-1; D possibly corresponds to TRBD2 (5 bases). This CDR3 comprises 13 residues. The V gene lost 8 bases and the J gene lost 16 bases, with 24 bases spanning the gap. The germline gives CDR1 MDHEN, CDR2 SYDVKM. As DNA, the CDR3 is TGTGCCAGCTCGGGAACAGCCTACAATGAGTATTTCTTC. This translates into CASSGTAYNEYFF.

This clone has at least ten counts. The DNA for the CDR3 is TGTGCCAGCAGTCTCAGGGGTCGGGTTGGGGCCAACGTCCTGACTTTC. It is translated as CASSLRGRVGANVLTF. The V and J genes are TRBV12-3 or TRBV12-4 and TRBJ2-6; perhaps TRBD1 as D (6 bases). This CDR3 comprises 16 residues. V was shortened by 5 bases and J by 3 bases, with 14 bases between the two germline ends.

The CDR3 DNA reads as TGTGCCAGCAGCCCTCGTATTTTTTACGAGCAGTACTTC. This gives the protein CASSPRIFYEQYF. The chain has TRBV7-8 and TRBJ2-7; D is ambiguous. Germline assignment: CDR1 SGHVS and CDR2 FQNEAQ. The CDR3 length is 13 residues. V was cut by 5 bases and J by 4 bases, with 12 bases left in between. The whole variable domain, filled in from reference TRBV7-8 and TRBJ2-7, reads GAGVSQSPRYKVAKRGQDVALRCDPISGHVSLFWYQQALGQGPEFLTYFQNEAQLDKSGLPSDRFFAERPEGSVSTLKIQRTQQEDSAVYLCASSPRIFYEQYFGPGTRLTVT.

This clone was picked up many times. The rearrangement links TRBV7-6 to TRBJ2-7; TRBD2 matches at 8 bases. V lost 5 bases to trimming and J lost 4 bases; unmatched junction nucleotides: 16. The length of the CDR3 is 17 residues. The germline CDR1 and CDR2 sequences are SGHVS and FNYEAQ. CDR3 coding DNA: TGTGCCAGCAGCGCCAGAGCTCCGGGACTAGTGATTTACGAGCAGTACTTC. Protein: CASSARAPGLVIYEQYF.

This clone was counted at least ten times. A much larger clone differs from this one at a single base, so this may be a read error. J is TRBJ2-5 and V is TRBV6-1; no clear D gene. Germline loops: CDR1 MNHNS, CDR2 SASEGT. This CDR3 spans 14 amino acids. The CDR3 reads CAGSETLGRETQYF. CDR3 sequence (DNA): TGTGCCGGCAGTGAAACCCTTGGCCGGGAGACCCAGTACTTC.

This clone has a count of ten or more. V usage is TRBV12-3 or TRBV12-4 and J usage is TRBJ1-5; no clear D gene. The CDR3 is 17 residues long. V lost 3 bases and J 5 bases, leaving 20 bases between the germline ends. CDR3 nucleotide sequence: TGTGCCAGCAGTTTTTCTTTCCTAGGGCAGAAGTATCAGCCCCAGCATTTT. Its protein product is CASSFSFLGQKYQPQHF.

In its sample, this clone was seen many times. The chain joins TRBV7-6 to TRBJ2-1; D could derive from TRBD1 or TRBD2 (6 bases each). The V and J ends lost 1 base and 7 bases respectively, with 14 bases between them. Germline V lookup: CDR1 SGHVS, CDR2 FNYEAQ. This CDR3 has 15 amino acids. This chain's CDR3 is CASSLVSGARNEQFF. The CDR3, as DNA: TGTGCCAGCAGCTTAGTGTCGGGGGCGAGGAATGAGCAGTTCTTC.

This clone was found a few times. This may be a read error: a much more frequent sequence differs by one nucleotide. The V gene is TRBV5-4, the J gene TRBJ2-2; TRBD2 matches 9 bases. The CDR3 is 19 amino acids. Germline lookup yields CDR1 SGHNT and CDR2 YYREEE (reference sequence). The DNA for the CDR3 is TGTGCCATCAGCTACGGCGAGGAACGACTAGCGGTAACGGTCGGGGAGCTGTTTTTT. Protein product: CAISYGEERLAVTVGELFF.

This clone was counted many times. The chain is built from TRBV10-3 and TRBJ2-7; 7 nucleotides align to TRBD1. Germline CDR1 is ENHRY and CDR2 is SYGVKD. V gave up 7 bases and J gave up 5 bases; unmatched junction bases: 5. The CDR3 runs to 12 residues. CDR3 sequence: CAIKTGENEQYF. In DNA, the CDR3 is TGTGCCATCAAAACAGGGGAAAACGAGCAGTACTTC.

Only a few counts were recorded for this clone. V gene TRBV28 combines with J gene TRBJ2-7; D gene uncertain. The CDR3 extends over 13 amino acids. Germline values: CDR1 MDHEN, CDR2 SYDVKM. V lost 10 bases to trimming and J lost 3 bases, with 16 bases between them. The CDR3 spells CAIILGYYYEQYF. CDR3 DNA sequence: TGTGCCATCATTCTTGGGTACTACTACGAGCAGTACTTC.

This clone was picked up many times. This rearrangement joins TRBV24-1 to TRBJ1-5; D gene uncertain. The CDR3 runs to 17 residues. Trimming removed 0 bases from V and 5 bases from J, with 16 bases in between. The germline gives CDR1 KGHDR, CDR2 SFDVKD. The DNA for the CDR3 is TGTGCCACCAGTGATTTGTTAGGTCAGGAGCTTTATCAGCCCCAGCATTTT. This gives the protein CATSDLLGQELYQPQHF.

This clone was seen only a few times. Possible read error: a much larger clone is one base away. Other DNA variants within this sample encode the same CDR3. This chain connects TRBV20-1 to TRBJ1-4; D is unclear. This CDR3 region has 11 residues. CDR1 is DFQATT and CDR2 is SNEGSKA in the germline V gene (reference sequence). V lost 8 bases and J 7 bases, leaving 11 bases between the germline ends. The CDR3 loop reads CSSLGGEKLFF. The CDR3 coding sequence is TGCAGTTCCTTAGGTGGTGAAAAACTGTTTTTT.

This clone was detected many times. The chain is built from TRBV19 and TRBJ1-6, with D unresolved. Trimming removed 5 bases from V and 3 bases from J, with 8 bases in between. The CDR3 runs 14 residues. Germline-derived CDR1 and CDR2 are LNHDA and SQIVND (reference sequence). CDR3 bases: TGTGCCAGTAGTGGCGGACGCTATAATTCACCCCTCCACTTT. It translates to CASSGGRYNSPLHF.

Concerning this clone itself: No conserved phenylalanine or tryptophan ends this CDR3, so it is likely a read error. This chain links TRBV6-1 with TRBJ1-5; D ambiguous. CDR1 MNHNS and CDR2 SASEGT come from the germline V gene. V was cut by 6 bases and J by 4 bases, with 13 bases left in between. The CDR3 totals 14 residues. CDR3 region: CASRAQQVNQPQHL. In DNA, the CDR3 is TGTGCCAGCAGGGCACAGCAGGTAAATCAGCCCCAGCATCTT.

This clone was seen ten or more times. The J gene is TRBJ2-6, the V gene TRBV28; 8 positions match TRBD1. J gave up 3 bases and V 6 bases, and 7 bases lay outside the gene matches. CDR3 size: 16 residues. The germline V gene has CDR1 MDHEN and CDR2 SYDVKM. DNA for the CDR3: TGTGCCAGCAGACCAGGGGGCGCTAATGGGGCCAACGTCCTGACTTTC. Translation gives CASRPGGANGANVLTF.

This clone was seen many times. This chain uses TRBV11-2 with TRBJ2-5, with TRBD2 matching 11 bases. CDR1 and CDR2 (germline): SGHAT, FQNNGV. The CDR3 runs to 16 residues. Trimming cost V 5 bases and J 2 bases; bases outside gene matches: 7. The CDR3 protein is CASSPRTSGLQETQYF. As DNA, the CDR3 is TGTGCCAGCAGCCCCAGGACTAGCGGGCTACAAGAGACCCAGTACTTC.

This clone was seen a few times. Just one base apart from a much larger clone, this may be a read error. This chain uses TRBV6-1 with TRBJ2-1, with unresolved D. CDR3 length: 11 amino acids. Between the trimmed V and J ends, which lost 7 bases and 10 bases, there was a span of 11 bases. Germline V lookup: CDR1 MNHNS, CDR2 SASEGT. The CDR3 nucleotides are TGTGCCAGCATACAGTGCCCAGAGCAGTTCTTC. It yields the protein CASIQCPEQFF.

The CDR3 sequence: CASSLGYGDNEQFF. The CDR3 bases are TGTGCCAGCAGCTTAGGGTACGGGGACAATGAGCAGTTCTTC. The chain recombines TRBV11-3 with TRBJ2-1; possible D gene TRBD2, 5 bases. The germline V gene has CDR1 SGHNT and CDR2 YENEEA. This CDR3 contains 14 residues. The germline V and J ends were trimmed by 1 base and 5 bases, with 9 bases remaining between them.

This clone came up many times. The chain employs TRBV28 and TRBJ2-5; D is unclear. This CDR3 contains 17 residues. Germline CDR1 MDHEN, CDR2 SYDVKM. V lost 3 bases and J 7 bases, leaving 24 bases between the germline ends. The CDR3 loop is CASSFATDGLKHGTQYF. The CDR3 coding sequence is TGTGCCAGCAGTTTTGCCACGGACGGCCTCAAGCATGGGACCCAGTACTTC.

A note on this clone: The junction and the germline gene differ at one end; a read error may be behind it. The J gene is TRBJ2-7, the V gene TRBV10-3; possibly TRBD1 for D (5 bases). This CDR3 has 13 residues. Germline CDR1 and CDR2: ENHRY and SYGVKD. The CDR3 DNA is TGTGCCATCAGTGAACACCAGGGTTACGAGCTGTACTTC. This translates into CAISEHQGYELYF.

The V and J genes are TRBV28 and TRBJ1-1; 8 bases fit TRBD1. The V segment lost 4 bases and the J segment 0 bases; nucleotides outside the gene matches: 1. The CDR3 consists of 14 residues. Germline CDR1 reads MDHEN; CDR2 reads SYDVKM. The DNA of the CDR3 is TGTGCCAGCAGTTCAGGGGGCATGAACACTGAAGCTTTCTTT. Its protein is CASSSGGMNTEAFF.

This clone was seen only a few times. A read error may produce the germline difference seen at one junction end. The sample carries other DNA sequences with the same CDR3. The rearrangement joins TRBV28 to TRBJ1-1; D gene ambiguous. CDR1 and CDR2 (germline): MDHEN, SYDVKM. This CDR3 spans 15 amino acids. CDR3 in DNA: TGTGCCGGCAGTTCCACCCCGTGGCCGAACACTGAAGCTTTCTTT. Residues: CAGSSTPWPNTEAFF.

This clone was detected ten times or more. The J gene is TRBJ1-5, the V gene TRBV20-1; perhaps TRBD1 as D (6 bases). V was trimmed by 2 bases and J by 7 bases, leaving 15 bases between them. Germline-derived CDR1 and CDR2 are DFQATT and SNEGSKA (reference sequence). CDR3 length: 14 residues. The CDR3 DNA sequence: TGCAGTGCTAGAACTACAGGGATCGGCCAGCCCCAGCATTTT. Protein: CSARTTGIGQPQHF.

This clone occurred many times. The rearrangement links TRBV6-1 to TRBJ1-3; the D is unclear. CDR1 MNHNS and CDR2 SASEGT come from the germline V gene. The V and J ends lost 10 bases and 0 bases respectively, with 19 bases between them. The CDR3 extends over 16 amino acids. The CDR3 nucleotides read TGTGCCACCGATACCACACAGAGTTACTCTGGAAACACCATATATTTT. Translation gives CATDTTQSYSGNTIYF.

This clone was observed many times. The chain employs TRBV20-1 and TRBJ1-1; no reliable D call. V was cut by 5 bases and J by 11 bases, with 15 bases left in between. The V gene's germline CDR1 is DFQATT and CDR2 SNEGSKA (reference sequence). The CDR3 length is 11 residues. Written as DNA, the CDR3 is TGCAGTGCTTCCGAGATCCCGGAGGCTTTCTTT. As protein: CSASEIPEAFF.